Below are 21 T cell receptor beta chains sequenced from a single sample in a study of lymphopenia after photon versus proton radiotherapy. Some clones are missing from TCRdb's copy, which holds only in-frame ones; the method was immunoSEQ multiplex PCR. The sample consists of tens of thousands of clones, around four fifths of them appearing once. Sequencing was performed on peripheral blood, taken from a patient treated with proton-based radiotherapy. The receptors derive from a man aged 55 to 70 with pancreatic cancer.

The gene calls are TRBV5-6 and TRBJ2-1; D tentatively reads TRBD1 or TRBD2 (5 bases each). The CDR3 covers 14 residues. V lost 0 bases and J 10 bases, leaving 14 bases between the germline ends. Germline assignment: CDR1 SGHDT and CDR2 YYEEEE. For the CDR3, the DNA is TGTGCCAGCAGCTTGGTTCTAGCAGGGTTGGAGCAGTTCTTC. It encodes CASSLVLAGLEQFF. The entire variable domain, with the rest obtained from reference TRBV5-6 and TRBJ2-1, is as follows: DAGVTQSPTHLIKTRGQQVTLRCSPKSGHDTVSWYQQALGQGPQFIFQYYEEEERQRGNFPDRFSGHQFPNYSSELNVNALLLGDSALYLCASSLVLAGLEQFFGPGTRLTVL.

This chain links TRBV4-1 with TRBJ2-7, with no clear D. The germline V and J ends were trimmed by 0 bases and 4 bases, with 10 bases remaining between them. Germline V CDR1 and CDR2: MGHRA, YSYEKL. This CDR3 is built from 14 residues. The CDR3 region has the DNA TGCGCCAGCAGCCAAGAAGTAGGATATTACGAGCAGTACTTC. Protein: CASSQEVGYYEQYF.

The chain has TRBV7-8 and TRBJ2-7; D may be TRBD2 (6 bases). The CDR3 consists of 14 residues. Germline CDR1 SGHVS, CDR2 FQNEAQ. Trimming took 5 bases from V and 7 from J, leaving 18 bases between them. The CDR3 region has the DNA TGTGCCAGCAGCACGTGGTGGGGGGTGGGAGAGCAGTACTTC. It translates to CASSTWWGVGEQYF.

This chain joins TRBV7-9 and TRBJ2-7; D ambiguous. The V gene lost 0 bases and the J gene lost 5 bases, with 14 bases spanning the gap. The CDR3 totals 15 residues. Germline assignment: CDR1 SEHNR and CDR2 FQNEAQ (reference sequence). The CDR3 DNA reads TGTGCCAGCAGCTTAGCGGGCGGACCTCAGGACGAGCAGTACTTC. Amino acids: CASSLAGGPQDEQYF.

The genes are TRBV4-3 and TRBJ1-2, with D perhaps TRBD1 (5 bases). Germline V gene sequence: CDR1 LGHNA, CDR2 YSLEER. Trimming removed 4 bases from V and 13 bases from J, with 19 bases in between. This CDR3 has 13 amino acids. The DNA for the CDR3 is TGCGCCAGCAGCCCCGATGGCCGGGACGGCCGCACCTTC. Residues: CASSPDGRDGRTF.

This clone has just a few counts. This chain uses TRBV2 with TRBJ2-5, with a tentative D call TRBD1 (6 bases). V lost 8 bases and J lost 5, with 15 bases in between. The CDR3 spans 13 residues. Per the germline V gene, CDR1 is SNHLY and CDR2 is FYNNEI. CDR3 sequence: CASDRFLGETQYF. CDR3 DNA sequence: TGTGCCAGCGACAGGTTTTTAGGGGAGACCCAGTACTTC.

This clone is a singleton in its sample. The CDR3 is CASSIVGGNTYNEQFF. DNA for the CDR3: TGTGCCAGTAGTATAGTGGGGGGAAATACCTACAATGAGCAGTTCTTC. The chain links TRBV19 to TRBJ2-1; possible D gene TRBD2, 6 bases. This CDR3 spans 16 amino acids. Per germline, CDR1 LNHDA and CDR2 SQIVND (reference sequence). Deletions cut 1 base from V and 2 bases from J, with 12 bases between.

The chain combines TRBV27 with TRBJ2-1; possibly TRBD2 for D (6 bases). The CDR3 is made up of 15 amino acids. The germline V gene has CDR1 MNHEY and CDR2 SMNVEV (reference sequence). Trimming cost V 0 bases and J 5 bases, with 11 bases left between them. Here the CDR3 DNA reads TGTGCCAGCAGTTTATCGCCCGGGAGAAACAATGAGCAGTTCTTC. This translates into CASSLSPGRNNEQFF.

The chain combines TRBV19 with TRBJ1-5; D remains ambiguous. The CDR3 totals 15 residues. CDR1 is LNHDA and CDR2 is SQIVND in the germline V gene (reference sequence). V was cut by 6 bases and J by 0 bases, with 12 bases left in between. CDR3 nucleotides: TGTGCCAGTAGAACGACGGGGAATAGCAATCAGCCCCAGCATTTT. Its translation is CASRTTGNSNQPQHF.

The chain links TRBV4-1 to TRBJ2-1, with D maybe TRBD2 (6 bases). CDR1 is MGHRA and CDR2 is YSYEKL in the germline V gene. The CDR3 totals 17 residues. V was cut by 4 bases and J by 0 bases, with 16 bases left in between. The CDR3 nucleotides read TGCGCCAGCAGCCGCAGTAATGGGGGGATCTCCTACAATGAGCAGTTCTTC. Translation gives CASSRSNGGISYNEQFF.

The V call is TRBV6-1, the J call TRBJ2-3; 12 nucleotides line up with TRBD1. Trimming took 5 bases from V and 3 from J; bases not matched to a gene: 6. CDR3 size: 16 residues. Germline-derived CDR1 and CDR2 are MNHNS and SASEGT. The CDR3 spells CASSKGDRGRTDTQYF. The CDR3 DNA follows: TGTGCCAGCAGTAAAGGGGACAGGGGGCGAACAGATACGCAGTATTTT.

The V and J genes are TRBV29-1 and TRBJ2-5; weak D call: TRBD1 (5 bases). The J call could be wrong; TRBJ2-7 is a better fit for the DNA end. Germline V CDR1 and CDR2: SQVTM, ANQGSEA. The CDR3 is 11 amino acids. The CDR3 loop reads CSVVKGYEQYF. CDR3 bases: TGCAGCGTCGTGAAGGGGTACGAGCAGTACTTC.

About this clone itself: A junction boundary mismatches the germline segment, possibly from a read error. The gene calls are TRBV7-7 and TRBJ2-1; maybe TRBD2 (5 bases). The CDR3 loop spans 13 amino acids. The germline V gene has CDR1 SSHAT and CDR2 FNYEAQ (reference sequence). CDR3 DNA sequence: TGTGCTAGCAGCGCCAGCGGACACAATGAGCAGTTCTTC. This gives the protein CASSASGHNEQFF.

This clone has just a few counts. This chain connects TRBV28 to TRBJ1-5; 7 bases line up with TRBD1. Germline V gene sequence: CDR1 MDHEN, CDR2 SYDVKM. V lost 5 bases to trimming and J lost 0 bases; unmatched junction nucleotides: 19. The CDR3 spans 20 residues. The DNA of the CDR3 is TGTGCCAGCAGTCGCCCGGGGGGGACAGAGGGGACGTATAGCAATCAGCCCCAGCATTTT. Amino acid sequence: CASSRPGGTEGTYSNQPQHF.

This clone was seen only once. The CDR3 loop is CASSPGQGDEAFF. CDR3 bases: TGTGCCAGCTCACCGGGACAGGGCGATGAAGCTTTCTTT. The rearrangement joins TRBV18 to TRBJ1-1, with TRBD1 identical over 9 bases. J lost 7 bases, V lost 3 bases, and 3 bases had no gene match. Germline CDR1 and CDR2: KGHSH and LQKENI. CDR3 size: 13 residues.

In this sample, this clone turned up a few times. V and J are TRBV25-1 and TRBJ2-1, with 13 bases identical to TRBD2. The V and J ends lost 4 bases and 8 bases, in that order; junction bases with no gene match: 5. The germline V gene has CDR1 MGHDK and CDR2 SYGVNS. The CDR3 extends over 15 amino acids. The CDR3 sequence is CASSGGTSGIYEQFF. DNA for the CDR3: TGTGCCAGCAGTGGAGGGACTAGCGGGATCTATGAGCAGTTCTTC.

The chain couples TRBV11-2 to TRBJ1-1, with a weak D call TRBD1 (6 bases). V was cut by 3 bases and J by 5 bases, with 13 bases left in between. The CDR3 has 14 amino acids. Germline values: CDR1 SGHAT, CDR2 FQNNGV. The CDR3 sequence is CASSFSQGGTEAFF. The CDR3 coding sequence is TGTGCCAGCAGCTTCTCACAGGGCGGTACTGAAGCTTTCTTT.

V and J are TRBV4-3 and TRBJ2-3, with 7 bases lining up with TRBD2. Germline CDR1 and CDR2: LGHNA and YSLEER. V shed 5 bases, J shed 8 bases, and the junction held 4 bases outside the gene matches. The CDR3 spans 12 residues. This CDR3 reads CASSYPGGTQYF. DNA of the CDR3: TGCGCCAGCAGCTATCCGGGGGGTACGCAGTATTTT.

CDR3: CASSPQGRETQYF. CDR3 nucleotide sequence: TGTGCCAGCTCACCACAAGGGCGGGAGACCCAGTACTTC. This rearrangement joins TRBV18 to TRBJ2-5; D is undetermined. CDR1 is KGHSH and CDR2 is LQKENI in the germline V gene. There are 13 residues in the CDR3. Trimming took 1 base from V and 5 from J, leaving 8 bases between them.

The chain employs TRBV19 and TRBJ2-7, with D perhaps matching TRBD1 or TRBD2 (5 bases each). Germline assignment: CDR1 LNHDA and CDR2 SQIVND (reference sequence). Trimming left V 2 bases short and J 11 bases short, with 16 bases between. CDR3 size: 13 residues. Here the CDR3 reads CASSIKWGSDKYF. The CDR3 DNA follows: TGTGCCAGTAGTATAAAGTGGGGGTCGGACAAGTACTTC.

CDR3 DNA sequence: TGTGCCAGCTCACCACCAACCAGCCCGGGGGGCACTGAAGCTTTCTTT. Translated: CASSPPTSPGGTEAFF. The chain uses TRBV18 and TRBJ1-1, with a weak D call TRBD1 (5 bases). V dropped 0 bases and J dropped 4 bases, with 15 bases sitting between them. The CDR3 contains 16 residues. Germline assignment: CDR1 KGHSH and CDR2 LQKENI.